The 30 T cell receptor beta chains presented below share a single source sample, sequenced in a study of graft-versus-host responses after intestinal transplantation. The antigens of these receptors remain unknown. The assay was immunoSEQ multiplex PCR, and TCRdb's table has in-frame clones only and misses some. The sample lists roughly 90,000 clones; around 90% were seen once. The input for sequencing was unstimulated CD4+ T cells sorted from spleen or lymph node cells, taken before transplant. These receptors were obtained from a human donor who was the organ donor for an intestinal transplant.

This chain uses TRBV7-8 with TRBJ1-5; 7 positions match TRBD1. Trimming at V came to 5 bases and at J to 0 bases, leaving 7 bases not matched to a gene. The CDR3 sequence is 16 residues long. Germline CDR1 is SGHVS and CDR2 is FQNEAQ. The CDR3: CASSLGTANSNQPQHF. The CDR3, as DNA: TGTGCCAGCAGCCTCGGGACAGCAAATAGCAATCAGCCCCAGCATTTT.

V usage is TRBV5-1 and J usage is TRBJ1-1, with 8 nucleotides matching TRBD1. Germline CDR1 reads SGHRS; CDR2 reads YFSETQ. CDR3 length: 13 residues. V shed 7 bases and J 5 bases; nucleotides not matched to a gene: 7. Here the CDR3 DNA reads TGCGCCAGCCTTGGACAGGGTGGGACTGAAGCTTTCTTT. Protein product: CASLGQGGTEAFF.

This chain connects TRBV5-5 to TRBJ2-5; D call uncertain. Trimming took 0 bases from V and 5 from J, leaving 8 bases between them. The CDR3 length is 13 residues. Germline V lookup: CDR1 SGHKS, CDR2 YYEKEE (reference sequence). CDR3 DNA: TGTGCCAGCAGCTTGGGCAGAAGTGAGACCCAGTACTTC. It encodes CASSLGRSETQYF.

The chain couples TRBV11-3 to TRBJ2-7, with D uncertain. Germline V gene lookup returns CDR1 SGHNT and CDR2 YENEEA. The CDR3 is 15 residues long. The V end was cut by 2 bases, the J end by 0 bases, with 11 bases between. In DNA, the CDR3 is TGTGCCAGCAGCTTAAGTTCTGGCATCTCCTACGAGCAGTACTTC. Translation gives CASSLSSGISYEQYF.

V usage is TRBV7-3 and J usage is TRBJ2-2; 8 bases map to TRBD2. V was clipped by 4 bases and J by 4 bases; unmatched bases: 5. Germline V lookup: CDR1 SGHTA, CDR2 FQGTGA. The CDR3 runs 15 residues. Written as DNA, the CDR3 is TGTGCCAGCAGCTCCGGGGGGGTGGGCACCGGGGAGCTGTTTTTT. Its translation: CASSSGGVGTGELFF.

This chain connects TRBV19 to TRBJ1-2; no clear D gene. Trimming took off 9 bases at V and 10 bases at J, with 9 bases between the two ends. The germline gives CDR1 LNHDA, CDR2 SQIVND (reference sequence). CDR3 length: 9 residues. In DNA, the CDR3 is TGTGCCAGGAAAGAGGTCTACACCTTC. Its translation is CARKEVYTF.

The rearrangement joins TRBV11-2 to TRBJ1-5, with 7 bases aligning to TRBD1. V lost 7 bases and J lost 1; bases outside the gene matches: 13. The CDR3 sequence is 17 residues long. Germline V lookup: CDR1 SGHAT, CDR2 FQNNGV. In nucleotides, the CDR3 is TGTGCCAGCAACCTACAGGGGAGTAGGCAAAGCAATCAGCCCCAGCATTTT. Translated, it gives CASNLQGSRQSNQPQHF.

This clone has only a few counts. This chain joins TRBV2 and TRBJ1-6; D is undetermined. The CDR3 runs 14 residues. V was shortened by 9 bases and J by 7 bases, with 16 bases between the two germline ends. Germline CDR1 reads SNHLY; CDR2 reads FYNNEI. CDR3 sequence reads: CASQRAGSNSPLHF. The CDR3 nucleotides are TGTGCCAGTCAGAGGGCAGGCTCCAATTCACCCCTCCACTTT.

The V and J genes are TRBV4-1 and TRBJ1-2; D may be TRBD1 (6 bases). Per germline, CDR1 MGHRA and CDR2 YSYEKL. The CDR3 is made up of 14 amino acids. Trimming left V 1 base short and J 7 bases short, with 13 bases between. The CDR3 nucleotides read TGCGCCAGCAGCCAAGTTTCCCAGGGGCCTGGCTACACCTTC. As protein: CASSQVSQGPGYTF.

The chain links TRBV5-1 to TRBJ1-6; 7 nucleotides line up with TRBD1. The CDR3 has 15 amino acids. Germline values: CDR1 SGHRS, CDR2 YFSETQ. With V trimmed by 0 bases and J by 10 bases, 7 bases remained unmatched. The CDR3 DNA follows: TGCGCCAGCAGCTTGGACGCGACAGGGTACTCACCCCTCCACTTT. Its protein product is CASSLDATGYSPLHF.

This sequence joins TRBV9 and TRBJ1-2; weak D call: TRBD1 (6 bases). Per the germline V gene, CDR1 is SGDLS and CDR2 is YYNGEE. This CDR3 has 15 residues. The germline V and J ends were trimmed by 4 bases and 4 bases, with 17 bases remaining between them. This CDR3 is CASSPRDTLSYGYTF. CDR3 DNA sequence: TGTGCCAGCAGCCCCCGGGACACATTGAGCTATGGCTACACCTTC.

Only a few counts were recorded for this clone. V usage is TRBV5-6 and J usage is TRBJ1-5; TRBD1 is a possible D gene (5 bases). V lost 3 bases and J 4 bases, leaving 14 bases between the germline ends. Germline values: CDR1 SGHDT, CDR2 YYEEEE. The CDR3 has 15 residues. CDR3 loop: CASSYGGTLNQPQHF. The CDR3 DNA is TGTGCCAGCAGCTATGGGGGGACCCTTAATCAGCCCCAGCATTTT.

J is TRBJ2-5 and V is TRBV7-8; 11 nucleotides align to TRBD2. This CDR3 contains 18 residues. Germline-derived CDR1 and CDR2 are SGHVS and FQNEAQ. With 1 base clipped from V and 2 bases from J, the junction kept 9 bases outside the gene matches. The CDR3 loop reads CASSLGITSGRRQETQYF. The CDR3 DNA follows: TGTGCCAGCAGCTTAGGTATAACTAGCGGGAGACGGCAAGAGACCCAGTACTTC.

The CDR3 coding sequence is TGTGCCAGCAGTACGACAGGGGGATCTCCCGGGCAGTACTTC. It encodes CASSTTGGSPGQYF. The chain recombines TRBV6-5 with TRBJ2-7; 9 nucleotides agree with TRBD1. Germline trimming cut 5 bases from V and 9 bases from J; bases unmatched to any gene: 11. The CDR3 has 14 amino acids. Per the germline V gene, CDR1 is MNHEY and CDR2 is SVGAGI.

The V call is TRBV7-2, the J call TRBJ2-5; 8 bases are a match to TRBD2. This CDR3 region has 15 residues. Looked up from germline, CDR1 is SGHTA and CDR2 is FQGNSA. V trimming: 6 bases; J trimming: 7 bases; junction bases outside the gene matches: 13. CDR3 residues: CASSPGGGSGGTQYF. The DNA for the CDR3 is TGTGCCAGCAGTCCCGGGGGGGGGTCCGGTGGGACCCAGTACTTC.

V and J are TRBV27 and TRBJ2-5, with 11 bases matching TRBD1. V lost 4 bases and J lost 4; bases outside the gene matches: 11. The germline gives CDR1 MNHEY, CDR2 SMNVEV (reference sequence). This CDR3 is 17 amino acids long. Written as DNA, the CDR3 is TGTGCCAGCAGTTACACCTCCGGGACAGGGGGGGGAGAGACCCAGTACTTC. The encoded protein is CASSYTSGTGGGETQYF.

CDR3 sequence reads: CASRPRFRDRGDTDTQYF. The CDR3 region has the DNA TGTGCAAGTCGCCCCCGATTTCGGGACAGGGGAGACACAGATACGCAGTATTTT. This chain links TRBV12-2 with TRBJ2-3; the table's D call TRBD1 went unverified against the DNA. TRBV12-2 is tagged as a pseudogene. This CDR3 comprises 18 residues.

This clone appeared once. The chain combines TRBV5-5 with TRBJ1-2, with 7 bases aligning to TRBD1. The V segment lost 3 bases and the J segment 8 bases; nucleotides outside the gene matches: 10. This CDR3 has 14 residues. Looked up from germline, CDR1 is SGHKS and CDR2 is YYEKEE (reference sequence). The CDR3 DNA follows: TGTGCCAGCAGCTGGGGCGGGACAGCGATGGGCTACACCTTC. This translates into CASSWGGTAMGYTF.

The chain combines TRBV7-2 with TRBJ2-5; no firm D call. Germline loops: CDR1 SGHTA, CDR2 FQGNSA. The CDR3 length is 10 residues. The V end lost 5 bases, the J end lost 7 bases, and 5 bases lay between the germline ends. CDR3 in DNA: TGTGCCAGCAGCCTCCCGACCCAGTACTTC. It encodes CASSLPTQYF.

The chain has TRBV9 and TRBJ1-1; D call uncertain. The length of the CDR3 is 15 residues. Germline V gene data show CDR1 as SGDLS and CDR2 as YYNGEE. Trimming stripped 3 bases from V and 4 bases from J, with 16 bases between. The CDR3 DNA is TGTGCCAGCAGCGGAGGAGGAGCGGGCCCCACTGAAGCTTTCTTT. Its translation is CASSGGGAGPTEAFF. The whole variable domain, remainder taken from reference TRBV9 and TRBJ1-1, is DSGVTQTPKHLITATGQRVTLRCSPRSGDLSVYWYQQSLDQGLQFLIQYYNGEERAKGNILERFSAQQFPDLHSELNLSSLELGDSALYFCASSGGGAGPTEAFFGQGTRLTVV.

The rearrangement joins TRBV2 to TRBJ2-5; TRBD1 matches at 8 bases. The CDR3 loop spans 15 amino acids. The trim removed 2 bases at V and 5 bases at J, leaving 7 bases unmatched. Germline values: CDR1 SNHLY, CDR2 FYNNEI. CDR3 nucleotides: TGTGCCAGCAGTGAACCGGCAGGGGGCGGTGAGACCCAGTACTTC. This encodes CASSEPAGGGETQYF.

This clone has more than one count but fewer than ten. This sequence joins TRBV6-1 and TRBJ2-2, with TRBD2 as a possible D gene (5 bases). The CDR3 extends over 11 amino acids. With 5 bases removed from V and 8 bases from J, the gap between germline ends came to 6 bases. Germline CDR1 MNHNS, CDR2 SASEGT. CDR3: CASSRTGELFF. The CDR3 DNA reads TGTGCCAGCAGTCGGACTGGGGAGCTGTTTTTT.

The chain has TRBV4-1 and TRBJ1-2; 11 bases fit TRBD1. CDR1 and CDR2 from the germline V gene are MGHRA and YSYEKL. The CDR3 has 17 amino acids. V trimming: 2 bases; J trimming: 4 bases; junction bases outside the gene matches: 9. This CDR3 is CASSQILGQGASYGYTF. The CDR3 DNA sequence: TGCGCCAGCAGCCAAATTCTTGGACAGGGGGCTAGCTATGGCTACACCTTC.

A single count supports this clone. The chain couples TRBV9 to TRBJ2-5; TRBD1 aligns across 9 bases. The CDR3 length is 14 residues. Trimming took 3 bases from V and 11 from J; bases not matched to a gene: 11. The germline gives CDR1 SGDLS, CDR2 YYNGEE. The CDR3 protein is CASSAWDRVGEQYF. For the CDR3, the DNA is TGTGCCAGCAGCGCCTGGGACAGGGTGGGGGAGCAGTACTTC.

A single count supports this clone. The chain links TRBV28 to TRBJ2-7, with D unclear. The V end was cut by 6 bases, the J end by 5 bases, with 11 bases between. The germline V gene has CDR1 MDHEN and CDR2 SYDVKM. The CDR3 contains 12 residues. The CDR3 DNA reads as TGTGCCAGCAGAATCGCAAGCCACGAGCAGTACTTC. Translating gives CASRIASHEQYF.

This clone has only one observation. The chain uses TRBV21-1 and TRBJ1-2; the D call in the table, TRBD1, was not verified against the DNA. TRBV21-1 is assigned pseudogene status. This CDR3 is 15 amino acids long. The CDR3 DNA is TGTGCCAGCAGCACCATCCCTCCAGGGGTTCATGGCTACACCTTC. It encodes CASSTIPPGVHGYTF.

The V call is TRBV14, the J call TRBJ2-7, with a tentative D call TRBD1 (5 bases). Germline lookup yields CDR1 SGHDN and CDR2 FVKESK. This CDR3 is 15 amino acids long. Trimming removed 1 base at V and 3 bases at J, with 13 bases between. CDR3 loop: CASSQAVAGHYEQYF. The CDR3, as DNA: TGTGCCAGCAGCCAAGCTGTAGCCGGACACTACGAGCAGTACTTC.

CDR3 sequence reads: CASSRIQGPYEQYF. The CDR3 bases are TGTGCCAGCAGCCGGATACAGGGCCCCTACGAGCAGTACTTC. This chain links TRBV7-8 with TRBJ2-7; a possible D gene is TRBD1 (6 bases). CDR1 is SGHVS, CDR2 FQNEAQ, per germline. This CDR3 comprises 14 residues. Trimming left V 5 bases short and J 2 bases short, with 13 bases between. The full variable domain, rest sourced from reference TRBV7-8 and TRBJ2-7, is GAGVSQSPRYKVAKRGQDVALRCDPISGHVSLFWYQQALGQGPEFLTYFQNEAQLDKSGLPSDRFFAERPEGSVSTLKIQRTQQEDSAVYLCASSRIQGPYEQYFGPGTRLTVT.

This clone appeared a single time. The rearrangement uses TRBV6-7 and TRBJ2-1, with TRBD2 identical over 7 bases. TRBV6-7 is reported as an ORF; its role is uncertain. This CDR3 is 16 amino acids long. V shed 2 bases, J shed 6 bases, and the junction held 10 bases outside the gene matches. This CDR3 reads CASSYPRRERCNEQFF. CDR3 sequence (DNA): TGTGCCAGCAGTTACCCTCGGCGGGAGCGATGCAATGAGCAGTTCTTC.

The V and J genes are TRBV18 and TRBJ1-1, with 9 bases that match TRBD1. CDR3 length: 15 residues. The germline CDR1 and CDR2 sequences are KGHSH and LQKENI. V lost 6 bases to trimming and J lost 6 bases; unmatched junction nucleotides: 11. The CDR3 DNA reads TGTGCCAGCTCCCGCTGGACAGGGGAGGACGCTGAAGCTTTCTTT. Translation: CASSRWTGEDAEAFF.